This T cell receptor (beta chain) was documented in a study of blood T cell repertoires in COVID-19. Study overall: The United States, Italy and Spain were the sources of the acute and convalescent COVID-19 samples. Sample material is recorded as cDNA or gDNA derived from T cells, B-cell-depleted T cells, or PBMCs.

In Seattle, patients joined the study during active infection and were tracked longitudinally. Clones were read by immunoSEQ multiplex PCR, and TCRdb kept only the in-frame ones, dropping some. The sample shows 170,000 or so clones, around nine tenths of them seen only once. The CDR3 length is 13 residues. Germline V CDR1 and CDR2: SEHNR, FQNEAQ (reference sequence). V was clipped by 4 bases and J by 5 bases, with 11 bases between them. Specimen: peripheral blood. The rearrangement links TRBV7-9 to TRBJ1-1, with D possibly TRBD1 on 6 matching bases. The sequence was obtained from a woman in her seventies with COVID-19, enrolled during active disease. The CDR3 protein is CASSSYRDTEAFF. CDR3 coding DNA: TGTGCCAGCAGCTCCTACAGGGATACTGAAGCTTTCTTT.